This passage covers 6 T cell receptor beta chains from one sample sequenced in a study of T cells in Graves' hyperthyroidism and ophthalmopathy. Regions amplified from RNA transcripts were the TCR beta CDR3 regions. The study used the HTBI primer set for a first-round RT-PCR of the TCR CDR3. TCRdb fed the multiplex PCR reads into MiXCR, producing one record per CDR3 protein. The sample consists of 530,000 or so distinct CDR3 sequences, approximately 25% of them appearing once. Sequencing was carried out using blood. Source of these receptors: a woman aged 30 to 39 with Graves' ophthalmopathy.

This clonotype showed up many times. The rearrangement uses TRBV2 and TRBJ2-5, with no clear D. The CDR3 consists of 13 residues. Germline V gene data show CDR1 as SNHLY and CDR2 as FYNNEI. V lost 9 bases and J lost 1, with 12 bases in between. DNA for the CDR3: TGTGCCAGGGACGGACGGACCCAAGAGACCCAGTACTTC. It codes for CARDGRTQETQYF.

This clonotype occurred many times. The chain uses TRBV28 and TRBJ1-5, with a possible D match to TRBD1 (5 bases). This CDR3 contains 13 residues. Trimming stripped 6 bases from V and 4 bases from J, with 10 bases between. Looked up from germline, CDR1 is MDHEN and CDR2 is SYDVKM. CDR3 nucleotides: TGTGCCAGCAGGAGAACAGGAAATCAGCCCCAGCATTTT. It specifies CASRRTGNQPQHF.

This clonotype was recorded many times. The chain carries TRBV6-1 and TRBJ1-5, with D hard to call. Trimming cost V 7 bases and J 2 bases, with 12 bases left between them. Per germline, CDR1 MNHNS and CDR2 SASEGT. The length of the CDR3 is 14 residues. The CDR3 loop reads CASNVIWGNQPQHF. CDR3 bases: TGTGCCAGCAATGTGATTTGGGGCAATCAGCCCCAGCATTTT.

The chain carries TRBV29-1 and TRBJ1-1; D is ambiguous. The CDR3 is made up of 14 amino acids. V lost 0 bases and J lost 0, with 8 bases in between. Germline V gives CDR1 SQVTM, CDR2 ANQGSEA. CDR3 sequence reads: CSVEERRMNTEAFF. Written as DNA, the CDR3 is TGCAGCGTTGAAGAGCGTCGGATGAACACTGAAGCTTTCTTT.

The CDR3 coding sequence is TGTGCCAGCAGCCGGACTGAAGTGAACACTGAAGCTTTCTTT. Protein sequence: CASSRTEVNTEAFF. The chain couples TRBV7-9 to TRBJ1-1; no clear D. Looked up from germline, CDR1 is SEHNR and CDR2 is FQNEAQ (reference sequence). The V end was cut by 5 bases, the J end by 0 bases, with 10 bases between. The CDR3 length is 14 residues.

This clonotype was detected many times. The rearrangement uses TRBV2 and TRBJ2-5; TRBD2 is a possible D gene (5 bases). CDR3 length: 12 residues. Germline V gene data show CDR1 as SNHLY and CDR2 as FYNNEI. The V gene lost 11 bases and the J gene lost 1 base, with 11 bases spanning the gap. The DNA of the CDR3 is TGTGCCTTAGGCCGGGGCCAAGAGACCCAGTACTTC. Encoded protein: CALGRGQETQYF.